The 3 T cell receptor beta chains in this list originate from one sample, sequenced in a study of tumor-infiltrating lymphocytes in primary liver carcinoma. Reverse transcription of 450 to 500 ng total RNA with a constant-region primer produced TCR beta cDNA. Libraries for TCR beta were built through three nested multiplex PCR rounds, which together made up a slightly modified ARM-PCR procedure. The first two PCR rounds used TRBV1-TRBV30 forward primers with a C-beta reverse primer, 9 to 11 cycles each. A single record per CDR3 protein comes from TCRdb applying MiXCR to the multiplex PCR reads. In the table there are some 120,000 distinct CDR3 sequences, 55% to 75% of which are singletons. From unsorted bulk tissue weighing roughly 18-31 mg, DNA and RNA were co-extracted. Material for sequencing was liver tumor tissue from sampling region 3. The subset: tumor region T3, left-lateral pole. These TCRs come from a woman aged 55-69 years with primary liver carcinoma and hepatitis B virus infection.

In this sample, this clonotype turned up many times. The V gene is TRBV15, the J gene TRBJ2-1; tentative D call: TRBD2 (5 bases). The CDR3 loop spans 15 amino acids. CDR1 and CDR2 from the germline V gene are LNHNV and YYDKDF (reference sequence). Trimming removed 5 bases at V and 8 bases at J, with 19 bases between. This CDR3 is CATSSIETSLHEQFF. In DNA form, the CDR3 reads TGTGCCACCAGCTCCATAGAAACTAGTCTCCATGAGCAGTTCTTC.

Regarding this clonotype: Possible read error: a much larger clone is one base away. The V call is TRBV6-5, the J call TRBJ1-3; D is uncertain. Trimming stripped 0 bases from V and 2 bases from J, with 8 bases between. This CDR3 comprises 15 residues. CDR1 MNHEY and CDR2 SVGAGI come from the germline V gene. The CDR3 region has the DNA TGTGCCAGCAGTTACTCGCGCAGACCTGGAAACACCATATATTTT. Residues: CASSYSRRPGNTIYF.

A note on this clonotype: Sequence at one end of the junction differs from germline and may be a read error. The chain has TRBV11-3 and TRBJ2-1; D is unresolved. CDR3 length: 12 residues. Germline V gives CDR1 SGHNT, CDR2 YENEEA. CDR3 DNA sequence: TGTGCCAGCAGCTTAGACTGGTGGAAGCAATTCTTC. Protein product: CASSLDWWKQFF.